This T cell receptor beta chain was retrieved from a study of T cells in Graves' hyperthyroidism and ophthalmopathy. Study overall: Before any treatment, at initial diagnosis, peripheral blood was collected.

It was RNA transcripts that yielded the amplified TCR beta CDR3 regions. First-round RT-PCR with HTBI primers amplified the TCR CDR3 region. In TCRdb, the multiplex PCR reads were re-called with MiXCR into one record per CDR3 protein. Here the sample spans roughly 93,000 distinct CDR3 sequences, around 52% being singletons. General observations from the study: Most clonotypes expanded in the thyroid (above 0.001) were also present in blood. It was a median about seven months before onset that the model predicted ophthalmopathy.

Concerning this clonotype itself: What it binds is not known.

Exclusions: uncontrolled infection, other autoimmune disease, pregnancy, lactation. V lost 4 bases and J 4 bases, leaving 19 bases between the germline ends. This CDR3 has 15 amino acids. Germline CDR1 and CDR2: DFQATT and SNEGSKA (reference sequence). This sequence joins TRBV20-1 and TRBJ2-5; perhaps TRBD2 as D (7 bases). Sequenced: blood. The TCR sequence derives from a woman aged 40 to 49 with Graves' hyperthyroidism. CDR3 region: CSAKGGQLVGETQYF. In DNA form, the CDR3 reads TGCAGTGCTAAGGGGGGGCAGCTAGTCGGAGAGACCCAGTACTTC.